This TCR beta chain was found in a study of T-cell reconstitution after alpha-beta-depleted transplantation in children. TCRbeta library construction was performed incorporating unique molecular identifiers. Each CDR3 protein is one row after TCRdb ran MiXCR on the PCR reads. The data contain about 640,000 distinct CDR3 sequences, over 15% of them singletons. The sample holds many counts of this clonotype. The CDR3 runs to 15 residues. V gave up 7 bases and J gave up 4 bases; unmatched junction bases: 10. Germline V lookup: CDR1 DFQATT, CDR2 SNEGSKA (reference sequence). Source: PBMCs from the stem cell graft donor, taken from the stem cell graft. This chain uses TRBV20-1 with TRBJ2-1; TRBD2 matches 10 bases. The TCR comes from a human donor who donated a stem cell graft to a child with acute myeloid leukemia. CDR3 DNA: TGCAGTGTGGCAGCGGGGGGGCTCCGGTACAATGAGCAGTTCTTC. This sequence encodes CSVAAGGLRYNEQFF.